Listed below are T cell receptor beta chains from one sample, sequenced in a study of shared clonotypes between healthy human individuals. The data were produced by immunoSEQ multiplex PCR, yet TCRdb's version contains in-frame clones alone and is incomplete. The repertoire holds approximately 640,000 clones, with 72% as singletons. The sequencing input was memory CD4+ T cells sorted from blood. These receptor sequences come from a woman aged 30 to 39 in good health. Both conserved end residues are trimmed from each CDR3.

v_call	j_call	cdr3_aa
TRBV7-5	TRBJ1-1	VRSLVGQRSWTDHTEAF
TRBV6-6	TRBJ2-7	ASSSVNRGRLHEQY
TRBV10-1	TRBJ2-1	ASSKAGGYNEQF
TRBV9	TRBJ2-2	ASSVDQGLNTGELF
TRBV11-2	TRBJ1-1	ASSSDVNTEAF
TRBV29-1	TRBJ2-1	SVGEGGWDEQF
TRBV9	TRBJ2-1	ASSVGGGTDNEQF
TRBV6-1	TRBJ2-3	ASSLDRPSTDTQY
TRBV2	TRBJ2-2	ASSVIRNTGELF
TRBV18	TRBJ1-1	ASSPPQGNTEAF
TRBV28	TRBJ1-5	ASSSQGIDNQPQH
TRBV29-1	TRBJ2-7	SAVGDRNYEQY
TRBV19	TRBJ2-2	ASSNPPGQGITGELF
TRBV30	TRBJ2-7	AWRTGLAYEQY
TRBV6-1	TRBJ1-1	ASEGQTVEAF
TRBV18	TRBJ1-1	ASSGGASITEAF
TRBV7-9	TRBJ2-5	ASSSSGLAGVETQY
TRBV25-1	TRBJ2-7	ASSELTGTSGRGEQY
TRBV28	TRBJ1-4	ASSLKGLDWKLF
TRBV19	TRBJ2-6	ASIEAPGANVLT
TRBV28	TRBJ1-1	ASRGQLEAF
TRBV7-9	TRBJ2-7	ASSFAGEDYEQY
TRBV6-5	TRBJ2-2	ASSFRHPNTGELF
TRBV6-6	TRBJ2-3	ASSYGGGGTDTQY
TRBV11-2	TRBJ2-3	ASSSAAGAHTDTQY
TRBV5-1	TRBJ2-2	ASSLAGAANTGELF
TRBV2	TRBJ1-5	ASSGTGGNQPQH
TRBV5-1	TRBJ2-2	ASSFGTQTGELF
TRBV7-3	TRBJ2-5	ASSPMRSETQY
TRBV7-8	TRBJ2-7	ASSPLGGSYEQY
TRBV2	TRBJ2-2	ASTGLANTGELF
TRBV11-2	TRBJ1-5	ASSLASNQPQH
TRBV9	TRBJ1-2	ASSPGTYYGYT
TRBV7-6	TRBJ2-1	ASSAGLAGVGEQF
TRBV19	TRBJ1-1	ASSIRRGTEAF
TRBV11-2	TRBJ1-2	ASSLDGEPWGYT
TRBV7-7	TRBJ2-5	ASSSGASGAQETQY
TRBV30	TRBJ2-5	AWSKGTAGFEYY
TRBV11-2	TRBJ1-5	ASSLGGQHSNQPQH
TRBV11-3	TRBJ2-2	ASSLKSWGSSDTGELF